The present TCR beta chain was sequenced within a study of monozygotic twins with inflammatory bowel disease. Study-level results: The inverse Simpson measure of TCRbeta diversity was lower in IBD patients than in healthy co-twins. Limited statistical power may explain no repertoire similarity difference between concordant and discordant twins.

Reprocessing the 5' RACE reads, TCRdb reports a single entry for every CDR3 protein and omits DNA. The listing contains about 300,000 distinct CDR3 sequences. About this clonotype itself: The target antigen is unknown.

CDR1 DFQATT and CDR2 SNEGSKA come from the germline V gene (reference sequence). The CDR3 sequence is 13 residues long. The clonotype was recovered from a human donor with ulcerative colitis or Crohn's disease, or a healthy co-twin of an affected twin (not recorded which). V usage is TRBV20-1 and J usage is TRBJ2-7. What was sequenced was blood. CDR3 residues: CSARTGGSYEQYF.